Shown below are 6 T cell receptor beta chains from a single sample sequenced in a study of blood T cells in healthy people across ages. PCR was performed a second time for about 7 to 12 cycles using a sample-barcoded 5' primer and a J-beta primer mix. MiXCR was run by TCRdb on the 5' RACE reads, yielding one entry per CDR3 protein. Of about 810,000 distinct CDR3 sequences detected, around 36% appear once; the ten largest clones hold 13%. Sequenced input: blood. The origin of the receptors is a man younger than 35 in good health.

In the case of this clonotype: A read error may produce the germline difference seen at one junction end. V and J are TRBV7-6 and TRBJ2-4; 12 nucleotides align to TRBD1. The J call may be wrong; the DNA end is better matched by TRBJ2-5. The CDR3 runs to 16 residues. Germline lookup yields CDR1 SGHVS and CDR2 FNYEAQ. In nucleotides, the CDR3 is TGTGCCAGCAGCTCCCGGTGGGACAGGGGGCAAGGGACCCAGTACTTC. It is translated as CASSSRWDRGQGTQYF.

On this clonotype itself: A much larger clone lies one base from this, so it may be a read error. The V and J genes are TRBV20-1 and TRBJ2-7, with 7 bases identical to TRBD1. The germline gives CDR1 DFQATT, CDR2 SNEGSKA (reference sequence). There are 13 residues in the CDR3. J gave up 7 bases and V 5 bases, and 11 bases lay outside the gene matches. The CDR3 DNA sequence: TGCAGTGCTCCGGGACAGTGGGACAATGAGCAGTACTTC. Translated, it gives CSAPGQWDNEQYF.

This chain uses TRBV28 with TRBJ2-7; 8 nucleotides agree with TRBD1. This CDR3 is built from 13 residues. Germline V gene lookup returns CDR1 MDHEN and CDR2 SYDVKM. The junction had 3 bases not matched to a gene; V was cut back by 2 bases and J by 6 bases. CDR3 sequence reads: CASSLRTGSEQYF. DNA of the CDR3: TGTGCCAGCAGTTTAAGGACAGGGTCCGAGCAGTACTTC.

The rearrangement uses TRBV7-9 and TRBJ2-3; TRBD1 might be the D (6 bases). Per germline, CDR1 SEHNR and CDR2 FQNEAQ (reference sequence). The CDR3 has 15 amino acids. V lost 5 bases and J lost 3, with 15 bases in between. CDR3 DNA: TGTGCCAGCAGCCTAGACAGGATGAGAACAGATACGCAGTATTTT. Its protein is CASSLDRMRTDTQYF.

This clonotype appeared a few times. The rearrangement uses TRBV28 and TRBJ2-3, with 10 bases fitting TRBD2. This CDR3 has 15 residues. V lost 6 bases, J lost 1 base, and 4 bases stayed unmatched. Germline V CDR1 and CDR2: MDHEN, SYDVKM. Here the CDR3 reads CASRSLAGGTDTQYF. CDR3 DNA sequence: TGTGCCAGCAGGTCCCTAGCGGGGGGCACAGATACGCAGTATTTT.

The gene calls are TRBV20-1 and TRBJ1-4; 7 bases fit TRBD1. Looked up from germline, CDR1 is DFQATT and CDR2 is SNEGSKA (reference sequence). This CDR3 is 15 amino acids long. With 3 bases clipped from V and 3 bases from J, the junction kept 7 bases outside the gene matches. CDR3 residues: CSARGGTDPNEKLFF. For the CDR3, the DNA is TGCAGTGCTAGGGGCGGGACAGATCCTAATGAAAAACTGTTTTTT.